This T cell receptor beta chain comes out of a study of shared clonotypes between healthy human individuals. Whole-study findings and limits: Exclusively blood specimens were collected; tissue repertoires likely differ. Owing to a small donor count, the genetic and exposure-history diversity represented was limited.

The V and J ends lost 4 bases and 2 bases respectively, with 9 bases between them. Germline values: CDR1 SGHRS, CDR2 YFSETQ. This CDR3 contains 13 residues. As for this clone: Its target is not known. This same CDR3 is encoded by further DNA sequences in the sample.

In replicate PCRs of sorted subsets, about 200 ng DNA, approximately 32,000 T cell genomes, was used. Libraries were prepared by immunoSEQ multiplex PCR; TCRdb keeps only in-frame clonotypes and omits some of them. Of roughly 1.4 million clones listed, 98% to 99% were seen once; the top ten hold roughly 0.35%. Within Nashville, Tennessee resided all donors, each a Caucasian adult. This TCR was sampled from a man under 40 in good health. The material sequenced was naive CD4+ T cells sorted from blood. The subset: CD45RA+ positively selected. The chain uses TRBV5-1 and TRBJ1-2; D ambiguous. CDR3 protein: CASSADGNYGYTF. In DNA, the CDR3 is TGCGCCAGCAGCGCCGACGGCAACTATGGCTACACCTTC.